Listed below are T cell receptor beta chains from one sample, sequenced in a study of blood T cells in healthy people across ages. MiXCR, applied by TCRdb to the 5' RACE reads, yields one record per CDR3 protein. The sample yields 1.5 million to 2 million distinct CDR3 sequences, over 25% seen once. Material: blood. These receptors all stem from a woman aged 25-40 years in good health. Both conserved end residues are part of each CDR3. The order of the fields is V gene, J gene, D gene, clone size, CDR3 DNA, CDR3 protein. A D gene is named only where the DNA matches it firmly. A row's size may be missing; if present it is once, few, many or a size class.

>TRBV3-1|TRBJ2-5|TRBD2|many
TGTGCCAGCAGCCTTCAGCGGGGGGGCCTTGAGACCCAGTACTTC
CASSLQRGGLETQYF
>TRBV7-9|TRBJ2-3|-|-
TGTGCCAGCAGCTCCGGCAACTTCGCGAGTTCAGATACGCAGTATTTT
CASSSGNFASSDTQYF
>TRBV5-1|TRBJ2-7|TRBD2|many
TGCGCCAGCAGCTTGTGGGGAGGGGTCTCCGCCAACGAGCAGTACTTC
CASSLWGGVSANEQYF
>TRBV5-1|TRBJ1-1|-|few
TGCGCCAGCAGCTTAAAGACCGACACTGAAGCTTTCTTT
CASSLKTDTEAFF
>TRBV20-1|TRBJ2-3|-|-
TGCAGTGCTAGTACGCCAGATACGCAGTATTTT
CSASTPDTQYF
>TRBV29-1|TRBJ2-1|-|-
TGCAGCGTCCGTAGCGGATACAATGAGCAGTTCTTC
CSVRSGYNEQFF
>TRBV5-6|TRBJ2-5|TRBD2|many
TGTGCCAGCAGGCCACGGACTAGCGGGGGGGCCCGCTGGGAGACCCAGTACTTC
CASRPRTSGGARWETQYF
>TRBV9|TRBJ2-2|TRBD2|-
TGTGCCAGCAGTTCTCGACTAGCGGGGGGGGTCGGGGAGCTGTTTTTT
CASSSRLAGGVGELFF
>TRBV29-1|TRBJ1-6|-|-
TGCAACGTTGAATGGGGGGGTAAGTCACCCCTCCACTTT
CNVEWGGKSPLHF
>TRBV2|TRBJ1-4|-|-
TGTGCCAGCAGTGAAGGGACAAGGGATGAAAAACTGTTTTTT
CASSEGTRDEKLFF
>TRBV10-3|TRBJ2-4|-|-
TGTGCCATCAGTGAATGGGGAGAGTCATACAATGAGCAGTACTTC
CAISEWGESYNEQYF
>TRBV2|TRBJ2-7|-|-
TGTGCCAGCAGCTGTAGACAGGACTCCTACGAGCAGTACTTC
CASSCRQDSYEQYF
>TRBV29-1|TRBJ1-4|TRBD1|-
TGCAGTACGTGGGACAGGGGGCAGGAAAAACTGTTTTTT
CSTWDRGQEKLFF
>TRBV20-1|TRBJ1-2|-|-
TGCAGTGCTGGGACTGCCTCCGGCTACACCTTC
CSAGTASGYTF
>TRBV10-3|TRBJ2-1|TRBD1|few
TGTGCCACCAAAACGGGACAGGGGGAAGACAATGAGCAGTTCTTC
CATKTGQGEDNEQFF
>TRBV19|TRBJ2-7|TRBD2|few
TGTGCCACTGGAGCGGGAGTCTCCTACGAGCAGTACTTC
CATGAGVSYEQYF
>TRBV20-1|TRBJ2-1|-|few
TGCAGTGCCCGGATGCGGAGCTCCTACAATGAGCAGTTCTTC
CSARMRSSYNEQFF
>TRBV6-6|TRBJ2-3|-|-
TGTGCCAGCACCAGAGACGGCACAGATACGCAGTATTTT
CASTRDGTDTQYF
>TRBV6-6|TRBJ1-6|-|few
TGTGCCAGCAGTTATTCTCAGGATCCGCTCCACTTT
CASSYSQDPLHF
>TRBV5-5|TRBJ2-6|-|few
TGTGCCAGCACCACTTCTAGTTCTGGGGCCAACGTCCTGACTTTC
CASTTSSSGANVLTF
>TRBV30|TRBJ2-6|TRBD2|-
TGTGCCTGGACTCTAAGGAGACTAGCGGGAGGAGGGGCCAACGTCCTGACTTTC
CAWTLRRLAGGGANVLTF
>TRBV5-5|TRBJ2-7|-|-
TGTGCCAGCAGCGTACCATCGGCGCTGGAGCAGTACTTC
CASSVPSALEQYF
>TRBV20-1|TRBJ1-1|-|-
TGCAGTGCTAGTGGAGGGACAAGGCGCTCAGACACTGAAGCTTTCTTT
CSASGGTRRSDTEAFF
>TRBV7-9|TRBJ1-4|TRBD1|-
TGTGCCAGCAGCCAGACAGGGGGCACAACTAATGAAAAACTGTTTTTT
CASSQTGGTTNEKLFF
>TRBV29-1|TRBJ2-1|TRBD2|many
TGCAGCGCTAGCGGGGCCGGCGGCAATGAGCAGTTCTTC
CSASGAGGNEQFF
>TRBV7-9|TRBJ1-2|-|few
TGTGCCAGCAGCTTAGCGCTCTACCTTTCCTATGGCTACACCTTC
CASSLALYLSYGYTF
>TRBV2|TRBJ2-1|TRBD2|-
TGTGCCAGCAGCACGGTAGCGGGGGTGACCAATGAGCAGTTCTTC
CASSTVAGVTNEQFF
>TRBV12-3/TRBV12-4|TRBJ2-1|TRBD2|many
TGTGCCAGCAGGGGACTACTACAGAGCTCCTACAATGAGCAGTTCTTC
CASRGLLQSSYNEQFF
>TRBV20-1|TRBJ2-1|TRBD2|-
TGCAGTGCTACTCCGGGACTAGCGGGAGGTGAGCAGTTCTTC
CSATPGLAGGEQFF
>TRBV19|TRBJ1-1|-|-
TGTGCCAGTCGCCCGGGGGTCAAGAACACTGAAGCTTTCTTT
CASRPGVKNTEAFF
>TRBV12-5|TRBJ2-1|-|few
TGTGCTAGTGGTCGAAGCGGCTTCTCCTACAATGAGCAGTTCTTC
CASGRSGFSYNEQFF
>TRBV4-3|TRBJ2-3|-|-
TGCGCCAGCAGCCAAATGTCTGCAGATACGCAGTATTTT
CASSQMSADTQYF
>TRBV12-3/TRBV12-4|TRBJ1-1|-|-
TGTGCCAGCAGCCCGTCTCGGGCAGCTTTCTTT
CASSPSRAAFF
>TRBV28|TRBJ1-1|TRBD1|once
TGTGCCAGCACCAAGGGGGGGACAGGGCGGGCGTCAGCTTTCTTT
CASTKGGTGRASAFF
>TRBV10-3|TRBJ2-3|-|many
TGTGCCGTTGGAAGCACAGATACGCAGTATTTT
CAVGSTDTQYF
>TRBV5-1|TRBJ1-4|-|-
TGCGCCAGTGCGATTGCAACTAATGAAAAACTGTTTTTT
CASAIATNEKLFF
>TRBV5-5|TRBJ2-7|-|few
TGTGCCAGCAGCCACGGTGGAGGGGACTTTTCCTACGAGCAGTACTTC
CASSHGGGDFSYEQYF
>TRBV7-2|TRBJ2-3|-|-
TGTGCCAGCAGCCCTGAGCCGGGGATGGGAGATACGCAGTATTTT
CASSPEPGMGDTQYF
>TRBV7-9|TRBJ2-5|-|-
TGTGCCAGCAGCTTAAGGGGTACGAGGTCTGGGACTCCTCCGGGAGAGACCCAGTACTTC
CASSLRGTRSGTPPGETQYF